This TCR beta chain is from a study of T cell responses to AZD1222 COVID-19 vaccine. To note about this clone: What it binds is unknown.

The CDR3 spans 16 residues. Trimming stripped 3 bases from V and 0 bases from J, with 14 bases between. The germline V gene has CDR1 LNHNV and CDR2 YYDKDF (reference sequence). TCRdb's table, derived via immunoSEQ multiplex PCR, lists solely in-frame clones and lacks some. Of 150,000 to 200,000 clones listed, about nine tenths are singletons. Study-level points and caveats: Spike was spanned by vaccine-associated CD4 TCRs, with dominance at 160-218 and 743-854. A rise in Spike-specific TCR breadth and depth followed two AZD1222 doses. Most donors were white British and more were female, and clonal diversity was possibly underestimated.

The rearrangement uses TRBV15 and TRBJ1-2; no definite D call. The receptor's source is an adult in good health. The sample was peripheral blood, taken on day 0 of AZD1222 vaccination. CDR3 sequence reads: CATSRALGQSNYGYTF. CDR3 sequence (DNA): TGTGCCACCAGCAGGGCATTAGGGCAGTCTAACTATGGCTACACCTTC.